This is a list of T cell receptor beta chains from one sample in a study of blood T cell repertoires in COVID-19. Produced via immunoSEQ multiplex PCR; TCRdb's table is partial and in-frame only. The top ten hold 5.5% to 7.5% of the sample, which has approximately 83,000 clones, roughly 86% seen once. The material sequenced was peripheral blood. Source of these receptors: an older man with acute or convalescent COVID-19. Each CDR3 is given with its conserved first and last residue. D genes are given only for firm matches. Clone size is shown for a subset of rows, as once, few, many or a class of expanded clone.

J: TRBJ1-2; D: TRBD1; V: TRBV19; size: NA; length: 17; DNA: TGTGCCAGTAGTCCGGACAGGTCTAAAATAGCTAACTATGGCTACACCTTC; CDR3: CASSPDRSKIANYGYTF
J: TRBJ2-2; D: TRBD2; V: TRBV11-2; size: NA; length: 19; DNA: TGTGCCAGCAGCTCTAGACTAGCGGGAGGGCCCTCGAACACCGGGGAGCTGTTTTTT; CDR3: CASSSRLAGGPSNTGELFF
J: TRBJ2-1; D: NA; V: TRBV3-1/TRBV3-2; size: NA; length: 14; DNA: TGTGCCAGCAGCCAAGATCGGTCGTACGGTACGCAGTTCTTC; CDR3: CASSQDRSYGTQFF
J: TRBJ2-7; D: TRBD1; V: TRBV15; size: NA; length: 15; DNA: TGTGCCACCAGCAGAGTGGACAGGGAGGCCTACGAGCAGTACTTC; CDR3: CATSRVDREAYEQYF
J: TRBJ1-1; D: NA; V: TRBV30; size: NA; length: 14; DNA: TGTGCCTGGAGTGTAGGACAGCCCCGGCCTGAAGCTTTCTTT; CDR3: CAWSVGQPRPEAFF
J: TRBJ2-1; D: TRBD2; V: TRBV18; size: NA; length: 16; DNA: TGTGCCAGCTCACTACTAGCGGGACTCTCCTACAATGAGCAGTTCTTC; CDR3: CASSLLAGLSYNEQFF
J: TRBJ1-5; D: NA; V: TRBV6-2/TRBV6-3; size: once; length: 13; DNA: TGTGCCAGCAGCAAGGAGGGGCATCAGCCCCAGCATTTT; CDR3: CASSKEGHQPQHF
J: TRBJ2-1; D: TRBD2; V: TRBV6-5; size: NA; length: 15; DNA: TGTGCCAGCAGTTACTTGGCGGGAGGGTACAATGAGCAGTTCTTC; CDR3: CASSYLAGGYNEQFF
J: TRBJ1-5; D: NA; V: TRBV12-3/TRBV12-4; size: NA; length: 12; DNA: TGTGCCAGCAGTCCCTCCGGTCAGCCCCAGCATTTT; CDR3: CASSPSGQPQHF
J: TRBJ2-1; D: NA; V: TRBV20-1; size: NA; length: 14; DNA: TGCAGTGCCAGTCTGGGGGGTGCTAGGAATGAGCAGTTCTTC; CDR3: CSASLGGARNEQFF
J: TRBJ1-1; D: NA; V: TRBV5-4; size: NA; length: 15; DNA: TGTGCCAGCAGCTCAATGGCAGGAGGGTACACTGAAGCTTTCTTT; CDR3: CASSSMAGGYTEAFF
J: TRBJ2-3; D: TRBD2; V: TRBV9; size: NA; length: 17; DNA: TGTGCCAGCAGCCCCCAGGCTAGCGGGCGTAGCACAGATACGCAGTATTTT; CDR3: CASSPQASGRSTDTQYF
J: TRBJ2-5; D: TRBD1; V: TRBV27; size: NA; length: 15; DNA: TGTGCCAGCAGTTTAAGACAGGGGTCCGGGGAGACCCAGTACTTC; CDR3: CASSLRQGSGETQYF
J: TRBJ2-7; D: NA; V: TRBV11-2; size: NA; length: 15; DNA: TGTGCCAGCAGCCCCGGCCCCCGGGGGATCTACGAGCAGTACTTC; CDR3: CASSPGPRGIYEQYF
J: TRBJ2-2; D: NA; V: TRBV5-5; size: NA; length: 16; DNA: TGTGCCAGCAGCTCCCTGGGTACAGGAAACACCGGGGAGCTGTTTTTT; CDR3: CASSSLGTGNTGELFF
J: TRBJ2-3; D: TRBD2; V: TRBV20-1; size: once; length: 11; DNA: TGCAGGGGAGGGAATACAGATACGCAGTATTTT; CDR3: CRGGNTDTQYF
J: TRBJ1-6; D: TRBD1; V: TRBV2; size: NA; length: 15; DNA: TGTGCCAGCATGGGGACAGGCTTACGGAATTCACCCCTCCACTTT; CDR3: CASMGTGLRNSPLHF
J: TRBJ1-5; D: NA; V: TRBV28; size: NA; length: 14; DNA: TGTGCCAGCAGTCAACCCGGGGGGGGGCAGCCCCAGCATTTT; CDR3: CASSQPGGGQPQHF
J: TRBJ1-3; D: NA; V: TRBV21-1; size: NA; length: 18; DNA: TGTGCCAGCAGCCTTGGGGGCGAAAGGCCCCTCTCTGGAAACACCATATATTTT; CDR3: CASSLGGERPLSGNTIYF
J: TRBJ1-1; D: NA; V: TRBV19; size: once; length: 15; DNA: TGTGCCAGTAACCCCCCAGGAGGCCCGAACACTGAAGCTTTCTTT; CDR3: CASNPPGGPNTEAFF
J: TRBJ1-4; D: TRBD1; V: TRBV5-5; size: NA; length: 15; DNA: TGTGCCAGCAGCTCTCAGGACAGGGGTGGGGAAAAACTGTTTTTT; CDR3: CASSSQDRGGEKLFF
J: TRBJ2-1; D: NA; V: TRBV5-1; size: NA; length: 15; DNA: TGCGCCAGCAGCTTGTCTTCCCGATGGGGAGATGAGCAGTTCTTC; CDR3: CASSLSSRWGDEQFF
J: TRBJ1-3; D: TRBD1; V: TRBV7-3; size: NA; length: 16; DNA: TGTGCCAGCAGCTTCCTGGGACAGAGCTCTGGAAACACCATATATTTT; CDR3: CASSFLGQSSGNTIYF
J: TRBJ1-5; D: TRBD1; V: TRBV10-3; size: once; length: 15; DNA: TGTGCCATCAGTGACCAGGGGGATAGCAATCAGCCCCAGCATTTT; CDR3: CAISDQGDSNQPQHF
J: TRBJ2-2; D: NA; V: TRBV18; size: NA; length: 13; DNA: TGTGCCAGCTCACCAGGGCTCCCCGGGGAGCTGTTTTTT; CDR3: CASSPGLPGELFF
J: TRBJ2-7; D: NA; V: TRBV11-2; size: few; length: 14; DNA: TGTGCCAGCAGCTTAGGTGGCAAGTCCTACGAGCAGTACTTC; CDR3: CASSLGGKSYEQYF
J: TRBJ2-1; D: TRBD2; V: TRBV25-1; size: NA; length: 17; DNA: TGTGCCAGCAGTGAATCCGGAGGGACTAGCGGGTACAATGAGCAGTTCTTC; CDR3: CASSESGGTSGYNEQFF
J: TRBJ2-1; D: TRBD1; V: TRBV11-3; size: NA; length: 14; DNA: TGTGCCAGCAGCTCACAAAGACAGGGTTTTGAGCAGTTCTTC; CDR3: CASSSQRQGFEQFF
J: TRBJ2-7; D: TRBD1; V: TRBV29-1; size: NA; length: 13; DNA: TGCAGCGTCCTGACAGGGGGCATGTACGAGCAGTACTTC; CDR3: CSVLTGGMYEQYF
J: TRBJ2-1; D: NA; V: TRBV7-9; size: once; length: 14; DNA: TGTGCCAGCAGGCGGGACAGTTCCTACAATGAGCAGTTCTTC; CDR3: CASRRDSSYNEQFF
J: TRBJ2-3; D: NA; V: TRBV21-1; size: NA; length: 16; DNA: TGTGCCAGCAGCAAAGCTCTTCAGGAGGGTACAGATACGCAGTATTTT; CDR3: CASSKALQEGTDTQYF
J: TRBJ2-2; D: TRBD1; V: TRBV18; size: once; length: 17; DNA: TGTGCCAGCTCACCCGGCGTTGGACAGGGTAACACCGGGGAGCTGTTTTTT; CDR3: CASSPGVGQGNTGELFF
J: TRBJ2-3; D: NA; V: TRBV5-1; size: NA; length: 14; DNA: TGCGCCAGCAGCTTGCAGGGGACGACAGATACGCAGTATTTT; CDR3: CASSLQGTTDTQYF
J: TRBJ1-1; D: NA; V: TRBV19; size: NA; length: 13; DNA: TGTGCCAGTAGTATGACGGGTGGCGCTGAAGCTTTCTTT; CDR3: CASSMTGGAEAFF
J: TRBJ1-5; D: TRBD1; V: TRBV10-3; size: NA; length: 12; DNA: TGTGCCATCAGTTCGGGACAGGGAACCCAGCATTTT; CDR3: CAISSGQGTQHF
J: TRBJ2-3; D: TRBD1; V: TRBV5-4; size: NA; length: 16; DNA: TGTGCCAGCAGCTTCAAACCGGGACAGGGCACAGATACGCAGTATTTT; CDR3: CASSFKPGQGTDTQYF
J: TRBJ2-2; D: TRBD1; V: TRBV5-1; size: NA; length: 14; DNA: TGCGCCAGCAGCACAGCAGGGGGCACCGGGGAGCTGTTTTTT; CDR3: CASSTAGGTGELFF
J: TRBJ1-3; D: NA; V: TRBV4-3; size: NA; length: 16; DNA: TGCGCCAGCAGCCAAGATCGGTTGCGGGGAGGTAACACCATATATTTT; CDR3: CASSQDRLRGGNTIYF
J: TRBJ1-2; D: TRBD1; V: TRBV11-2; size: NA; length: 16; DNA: TGTGCCAGCAGCGACCCGCGACAGGGAAATGTCTATGGCTACACCTTC; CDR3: CASSDPRQGNVYGYTF
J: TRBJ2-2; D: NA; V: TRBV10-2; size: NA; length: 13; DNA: TGCGCCAGCACGAGACTAGAGACCGGGGAGCTGTTTTTT; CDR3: CASTRLETGELFF
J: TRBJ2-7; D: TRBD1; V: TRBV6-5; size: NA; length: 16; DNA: TGTGCCAGCAGTTACTCGACCCGGACAGGAACCTACGAGCAGTACTTC; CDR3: CASSYSTRTGTYEQYF
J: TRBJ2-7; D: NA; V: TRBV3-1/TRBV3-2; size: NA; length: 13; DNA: TGTGCCAGCAGCCCCCCGGGGTTGACCGAGCAGTACTTC; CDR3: CASSPPGLTEQYF
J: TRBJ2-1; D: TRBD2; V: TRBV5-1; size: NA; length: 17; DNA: TGCGCCAGCAGCTTGGCGCCTGCCGGGGGGTCTTACAATGAGCAGTTCTTC; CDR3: CASSLAPAGGSYNEQFF